This T cell receptor (beta chain) originates from a study of T cells in Graves' hyperthyroidism and ophthalmopathy. The study's findings and limits: It was a median about 7.1 months before onset that the model predicted ophthalmopathy. Blood also contained most expanded thyroid clonotypes above 0.001. A model built on 13 V-J features separated ophthalmopathy from stable hyperthyroidism.

RNA transcripts yielded amplified TCR beta CDR3 regions. An initial round of RT-PCR targeting the TCR CDR3 relied on the HTBI primer set. TCRdb ran MiXCR on the multiplex PCR reads and lists one entry per CDR3 protein. The data contain about 410,000 distinct CDR3 sequences, roughly 15% of them singletons. Disease lasting under 3 months, a NOSPECS grade of at least 4, and a Clinical Activity Score of at least 3 were features of the ophthalmopathy patients. Details on this clonotype: Its antigen is still unknown.

CDR3 length: 17 residues. V dropped 1 base and J dropped 2 bases, with 16 bases sitting between them. CDR1 is LGHNA and CDR2 is YNFKEQ in the germline V gene. Source material: blood. This rearrangement joins TRBV4-2 to TRBJ2-3; D possibly corresponds to TRBD2 (6 bases). The receptor was derived from a woman between 25 and 40 years old with Graves' ophthalmopathy. CDR3 amino acids: CASSQGPLGRHTDTQYF. The CDR3 bases are TGTGCCAGCAGCCAAGGCCCCCTAGGGAGGCACACAGATACGCAGTATTTT.